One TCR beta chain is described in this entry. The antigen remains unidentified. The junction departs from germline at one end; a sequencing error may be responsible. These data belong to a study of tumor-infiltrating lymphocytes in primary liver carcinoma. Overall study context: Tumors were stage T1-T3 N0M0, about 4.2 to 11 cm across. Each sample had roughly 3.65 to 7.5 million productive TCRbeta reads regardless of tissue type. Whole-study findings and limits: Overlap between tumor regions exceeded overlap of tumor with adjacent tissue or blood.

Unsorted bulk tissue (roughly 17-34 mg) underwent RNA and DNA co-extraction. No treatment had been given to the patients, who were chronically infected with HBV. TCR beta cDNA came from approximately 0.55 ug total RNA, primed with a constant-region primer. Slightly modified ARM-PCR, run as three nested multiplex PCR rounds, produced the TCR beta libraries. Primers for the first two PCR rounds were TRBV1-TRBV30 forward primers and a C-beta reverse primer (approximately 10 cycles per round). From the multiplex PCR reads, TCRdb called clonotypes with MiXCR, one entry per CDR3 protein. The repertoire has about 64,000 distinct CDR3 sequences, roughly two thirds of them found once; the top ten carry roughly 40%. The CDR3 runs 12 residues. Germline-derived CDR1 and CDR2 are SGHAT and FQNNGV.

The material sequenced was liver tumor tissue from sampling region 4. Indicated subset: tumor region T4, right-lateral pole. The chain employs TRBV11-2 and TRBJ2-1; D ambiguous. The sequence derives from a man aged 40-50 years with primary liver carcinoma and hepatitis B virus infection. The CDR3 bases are TGTACCAGCAACCCCTCCCACAGTGAGCAGTTCTTC. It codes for CTSNPSHSEQFF. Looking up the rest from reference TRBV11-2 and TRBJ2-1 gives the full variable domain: EAGVAQSPRYKIIEKRQSVAFWCNPISGHATLYWYQQILGQGPKLLIQFQNNGVVDDSQLPKDRFSAERLKGVDSTLKIQPAKLEDSAVYLCTSNPSHSEQFFGPGTRLTVL.